These 15 T cell receptor beta chains were all obtained from the same sample, sequenced in a study of identical twins. TCRdb redid the calling of the 5' RACE reads with MiXCR, one entry per CDR3 protein. Of around 570,000 distinct CDR3 sequences listed, 9% to 10% are singletons. The sample also formed part of further work on yellow fever vaccine responses in identical twins.

What was sequenced was PBMCs. The source is a woman aged 18-30 years in good health.

The table lists this clonotype with a few counts. The chain joins TRBV28 to TRBJ1-1; perhaps TRBD1 as D (6 bases). Between the trimmed V and J ends, which lost 4 bases and 7 bases, there was a span of 13 bases. The CDR3 totals 13 residues. CDR1 and CDR2 from the germline V gene are MDHEN and SYDVKM. CDR3 sequence (DNA): TGTGCCAGCAGTTATCCAGGACAGCATGAAGCTTTCTTT. Its protein is CASSYPGQHEAFF. Full variable domain (outside the CDR3, taken from reference TRBV28 and TRBJ1-1): DVKVTQSSRYLVKRTGEKVFLECVQDMDHENMFWYRQDPGLGLRLIYFSYDVKMKEKGDIPEGYSVSREKKERFSLILESASTNQTSMYLCASSYPGQHEAFFGQGTRLTVV.

This clonotype was seen a few times. The V and J genes are TRBV14 and TRBJ1-1, with D possibly being TRBD1 (6 bases). Between the trimmed V and J ends, which lost 0 bases and 8 bases, there was a span of 10 bases. This CDR3 is built from 13 residues. Germline CDR1 reads SGHDN; CDR2 reads FVKESK. CDR3 in DNA: TGTGCCAGCAGCCAAGATCTAGGGGGGGAAGCTTTCTTT. It yields the protein CASSQDLGGEAFF.

This clonotype was seen more than once but under ten times. V gene TRBV5-6 combines with J gene TRBJ2-1; 9 bases fit TRBD1. The CDR3 totals 12 residues. From germline, CDR1 is SGHDT and CDR2 YYEEEE. With V trimmed by 6 bases and J by 9 bases, 4 bases remained unmatched. The CDR3 nucleotides are TGTGCCAGCACGGACAGGGGTACTGAGCAGTTCTTC. Translating gives CASTDRGTEQFF.

The sample holds many counts of this clonotype. V gene TRBV12-3 or TRBV12-4 combines with J gene TRBJ2-3, with 7 nucleotides matching TRBD2. The CDR3 spans 16 residues. Trimming removed 7 bases from V and 4 bases from J; junction bases left unmatched: 14. The CDR3 reads CASTPSSSGVADTQYF. The CDR3 nucleotides read TGTGCCAGCACCCCATCTTCCAGCGGGGTGGCAGATACGCAGTATTTT.

This clonotype was counted ten times or more. The chain employs TRBV5-1 and TRBJ2-1, with 7 bases matching TRBD2. CDR3 length: 15 residues. Germline CDR1 and CDR2: SGHRS and YFSETQ. The V segment lost 4 bases and the J segment 6 bases; nucleotides outside the gene matches: 10. Here the CDR3 reads CASSPGLRQANEQFF. The CDR3 DNA follows: TGCGCCAGCAGCCCGGGACTACGCCAAGCCAATGAGCAGTTCTTC.

This clonotype was counted at least ten times. The chain recombines TRBV20-1 with TRBJ2-5; 7 bases match TRBD1. This CDR3 comprises 14 residues. Unmatched junction bases numbered 7, after V lost 5 bases and J lost 1 base. In germline, CDR1 is DFQATT, CDR2 SNEGSKA (reference sequence). The CDR3 reads CSARQGGGQETQYF. The CDR3 DNA reads TGCAGTGCTCGACAGGGCGGTGGCCAAGAGACCCAGTACTTC.

This clonotype was counted a few times. The V and J genes are TRBV19 and TRBJ2-1; the match to TRBD1 covers 7 bases. The CDR3 is 15 residues long. Germline V gene data show CDR1 as LNHDA and CDR2 as SQIVND (reference sequence). J gave up 3 bases and V 4 bases, and 6 bases lay outside the gene matches. The CDR3, as DNA: TGTGCCAGTAGTACAGACAGGGCAGACTACAATGAGCAGTTCTTC. It is translated as CASSTDRADYNEQFF.

This clonotype was seen many times. The chain carries TRBV5-5 and TRBJ1-1; 12 nucleotides line up with TRBD1. Germline assignment: CDR1 SGHKS and CDR2 YYEKEE (reference sequence). This CDR3 spans 17 amino acids. V trimming: 4 bases; J trimming: 0 bases; junction bases outside the gene matches: 7. DNA of the CDR3: TGTGCCAGCAGCCCCGGGACAGGGGGCTGGTTGAACACTGAAGCTTTCTTT. This sequence encodes CASSPGTGGWLNTEAFF.

The chain joins TRBV20-1 to TRBJ1-5, with 10 positions matching TRBD1. CDR1 is DFQATT and CDR2 is SNEGSKA in the germline V gene (reference sequence). The CDR3 has 16 residues. V lost 1 base, J lost 6 bases, and 9 bases stayed unmatched. Here the CDR3 reads CSARGGTGVDSQPQHF. The DNA of the CDR3 is TGCAGTGCTAGAGGGGGGACAGGGGTCGACTCTCAGCCCCAGCATTTT.

The genes are TRBV7-3 and TRBJ1-1; D is uncertain. The CDR3 is made up of 12 amino acids. V was cut by 6 bases and J by 8 bases, with 13 bases left in between. The germline V gene has CDR1 SGHTA and CDR2 FQGTGA. The CDR3 spells CASSSVGTEAFF. DNA of the CDR3: TGTGCCAGCAGTTCCGTCGGCACGGAAGCTTTCTTT.

This clonotype was found a few times. This chain links TRBV12-3 or TRBV12-4 with TRBJ2-7; D might be TRBD1 (5 bases). The CDR3 extends over 15 amino acids. V dropped 6 bases and J dropped 3 bases, with 18 bases sitting between them. The DNA of the CDR3 is TGTGCCAGCAGCGGTATGCAGGGTTACGACTACGAGCAGTACTTC. Translation: CASSGMQGYDYEQYF.

Comment on this clonotype: It is likely a read error, because the conserved phenylalanine at the end of the CDR3 is missing. No DNA is shown, since the ends of the CDR3 on it are uncertain; the CDR3 is the one TCRdb lists. The chain employs TRBV28 and TRBJ2-1; TRBD2, as called in the table, went unchecked against the DNA. With termini counted, the CDR3 has 11 amino acids. CDR1 and CDR2 from the germline V gene are MDHEN and SYDVKM. This chain's CDR3 is CASSSRASDPL.

This clonotype was seen a few times. This sequence joins TRBV10-3 and TRBJ2-5, with TRBD2 matching over 13 bases. The CDR3 runs 18 residues. J lost 1 base, V lost 11 bases, and 16 bases had no gene match. Per germline, CDR1 ENHRY and CDR2 SYGVKD. CDR3 nucleotide sequence: TGTGCCGACTACAGGGGGACTAGCGGGGAGTTAGGCCAAGAGACCCAGTACTTC. The encoded protein is CADYRGTSGELGQETQYF.

This rearrangement joins TRBV3-1 to TRBJ2-3; D remains unclear. The CDR3 is made up of 16 amino acids. V lost 5 bases, J lost 3 bases, and 18 bases lay in between. The V gene's germline CDR1 is LGHDT and CDR2 YNNKEL (reference sequence). The CDR3 region is CASSSQGPRRTDTQYF. CDR3 DNA sequence: TGTGCCAGCAGCTCCCAAGGGCCAAGACGTACAGATACGCAGTATTTT.

This clonotype occurred many times. The chain recombines TRBV27 with TRBJ1-5; tentatively, D is TRBD1 (5 bases). V was trimmed by 2 bases and J by 0 bases, leaving 8 bases between them. The CDR3 has 15 amino acids. The germline V gene encodes CDR1 MNHEY and CDR2 SMNVEV (reference sequence). CDR3 DNA sequence: TGTGCCAGCAGTTTACGGGGGTATAGCAATCAGCCCCAGCATTTT. Translated: CASSLRGYSNQPQHF.